The 24 T cell receptor beta chains below were found in one sample sequenced in a study of shared clonotypes between healthy human individuals. Some clones are missing from TCRdb's copy, which holds only in-frame ones; the method was immunoSEQ multiplex PCR. The sample shows just over 2,000,000 clones, approximately 95% of them seen only once. Material for sequencing was naive CD4+ T cells sorted from blood. The subset: CD45RA+ positively selected. These TCRs come from a man aged 18 to 29 in good health.

This clone appeared a single time. The chain carries TRBV7-3 and TRBJ1-1; 8 nucleotides agree with TRBD1. In germline, CDR1 is SGHTA, CDR2 FQGTGA. This CDR3 region has 15 residues. Trimming at V came to 2 bases and at J to 5 bases, leaving 7 bases not matched to a gene. CDR3 DNA sequence: TGTGCCAGCAGCTTAGGGGCCAGGGGGCAGACTGAAGCTTTCTTT. Its translation is CASSLGARGQTEAFF.

The V and J genes are TRBV14 and TRBJ2-7; D is unclear. V dropped 1 base and J dropped 2 bases, with 9 bases sitting between them. CDR1 SGHDN and CDR2 FVKESK come from the germline V gene. CDR3 length: 14 residues. CDR3 residues: CASSQGNLAYEQYF. Here the CDR3 DNA reads TGTGCCAGCAGCCAAGGAAACTTGGCCTACGAGCAGTACTTC.

The chain combines TRBV13 with TRBJ2-5; 11 bases map to TRBD2. CDR3 length: 17 residues. Germline V lookup: CDR1 PRHDT, CDR2 FYEKMQ (reference sequence). Losses at the gene ends were 5 bases for V and 5 bases for J; bases not matched to a gene: 13. Written as DNA, the CDR3 is TGTGCCAGCAGCGATAGAGTTAGCGGGAGGGCCGGGGAGACCCAGTACTTC. The encoded protein is CASSDRVSGRAGETQYF.

The chain employs TRBV7-9 and TRBJ2-3; D might be TRBD2 (5 bases). This CDR3 contains 14 residues. Looked up from germline, CDR1 is SEHNR and CDR2 is FQNEAQ (reference sequence). V was pared by 3 bases and J by 0 bases, with 7 bases between. The DNA of the CDR3 is TGTGCCAGCAGCTTCGGGATCAGCACAGATACGCAGTATTTT. Amino acids: CASSFGISTDTQYF.

The CDR3 bases are TGTGCCATCAGCTCCCGACAAGGGGAAAAACTGTTTTTT. Translating it yields CAISSRQGEKLFF. The chain couples TRBV10-3 to TRBJ1-4, with D unclear. Germline V gives CDR1 ENHRY, CDR2 SYGVKD. The CDR3 loop spans 13 amino acids. Trimming took 6 bases from V and 8 from J, leaving 13 bases between them.

With regard to this clone: The same CDR3 also results from other DNA sequences found in this sample. This chain links TRBV7-2 with TRBJ2-3; D gene uncertain. Trimming pared 2 bases from V and 5 bases from J, leaving 8 bases between. The germline V gene has CDR1 SGHTA and CDR2 FQGNSA. The CDR3 has 13 amino acids. In nucleotides, the CDR3 is TGTGCCAGCAGCTTACGCGTGGAAGATACGCAGTATTTT. Encoded protein: CASSLRVEDTQYF.

The chain joins TRBV5-6 to TRBJ2-1; the D gene could be TRBD1 or TRBD2 (5 bases each). CDR1 and CDR2 (germline): SGHDT, YYEEEE. V lost 4 bases, J lost 9 bases, and 23 bases lay in between. The CDR3 has 16 residues. CDR3 bases: TGTGCCAGCAGCCCGGACTTTGGGGGAGTGGTAGGTGAGCAGTTCTTC. Its translation is CASSPDFGGVVGEQFF.

V gene TRBV2 combines with J gene TRBJ1-3; no clear D gene. CDR1 is SNHLY, CDR2 FYNNEI, per germline. Trimming shortened V by 8 bases and J by 1 base, and 9 bases separated the two germline ends. The CDR3 is 13 amino acids. The CDR3 DNA follows: TGTGCCAGCCTTAAGGAATCTGGAAACACCATATATTTT. This translates into CASLKESGNTIYF. Full variable domain (missing parts from reference TRBV2 and TRBJ1-3): EPEVTQTPSHQVTQMGQEVILRCVPISNHLYFYWYRQILGQKVEFLVSFYNNEISEKSEIFDDQFSVERPDGSNFTLKIRSTKLEDSAMYFCASLKESGNTIYFGEGSWLTVV.

This clone was recorded only once. V and J are TRBV7-2 and TRBJ2-7; 7 positions match TRBD1. Losses at the gene ends were 2 bases for V and 4 bases for J; bases not matched to a gene: 8. CDR3 length: 15 amino acids. The germline gives CDR1 SGHTA, CDR2 FQGNSA. The CDR3 bases are TGTGCCAGCAGCTTACCCGGGACAGTTTCTTACGAGCAGTACTTC. Amino acids: CASSLPGTVSYEQYF. Using reference TRBV7-2 and TRBJ2-7 for the parts outside the CDR3, the full variable domain is GAGVSQSPSNKVTEKGKDVELRCDPISGHTALYWYRQSLGQGLEFLIYFQGNSAPDKSGLPSDRFSAERTGGSVSTLTIQRTQQEDSAVYLCASSLPGTVSYEQYFGPGTRLTVT.

V usage is TRBV6-1 and J usage is TRBJ2-3, with D unclear. Germline CDR1 MNHNS, CDR2 SASEGT. The CDR3 loop spans 13 amino acids. Trimming shortened V by 5 bases and J by 8 bases, and 14 bases separated the two germline ends. The CDR3 loop is CASSPTSVVTQYF. The CDR3 bases are TGTGCCAGCAGTCCTACTTCCGTGGTTACGCAGTATTTT.

The chain has TRBV9 and TRBJ2-5; 11 nucleotides line up with TRBD2. V lost 0 bases, J lost 1 base, and 11 bases stayed unmatched. Germline values: CDR1 SGDLS, CDR2 YYNGEE. There are 19 residues in the CDR3. DNA for the CDR3: TGTGCCAGCAGCGTAGGGGAGGGACGACTAGCGGGGCTCCAAGAGACCCAGTACTTC. Protein: CASSVGEGRLAGLQETQYF.

The chain combines TRBV10-3 with TRBJ1-2; D possibly corresponds to TRBD1 (5 bases). Germline V CDR1 and CDR2: ENHRY, SYGVKD. V was cut by 0 bases and J by 4 bases, with 12 bases left in between. The CDR3 has 15 residues. The CDR3 nucleotides are TGTGCCATCAGTGAGTCCGGCAGGGAGGGCTATGGCTACACCTTC. Translation gives CAISESGREGYGYTF.

The chain has TRBV7-2 and TRBJ1-2, with TRBD1 as a possible D gene (6 bases). The CDR3 covers 13 residues. Germline CDR1 SGHTA, CDR2 FQGNSA. The germline V and J ends were trimmed by 5 bases and 5 bases, with 12 bases remaining between them. This chain's CDR3 is CASSLGTPYGYTF. In DNA form, the CDR3 reads TGTGCCAGCAGCCTCGGGACACCTTATGGCTACACCTTC.

The count of this clone is one. A read error may be the cause here, since a much bigger clone is one base away. This rearrangement joins TRBV15 to TRBJ2-7; the D gene is possibly TRBD2 (6 bases). The CDR3 extends over 14 amino acids. In germline, CDR1 is LNHNV, CDR2 YYDKDF (reference sequence). In DNA form, the CDR3 reads TGTGCCACCAGCAGAGATCACGGGAGTTACGAGCAGCACTTC. Its translation: CATSRDHGSYEQHF.

The chain uses TRBV5-1 and TRBJ1-1, with TRBD1 matching 11 bases. CDR3 length equals 16 residues. From germline, CDR1 is SGHRS and CDR2 YFSETQ. V was pared by 3 bases and J by 3 bases, with 7 bases of the junction left unmatched. CDR3 in amino acids: CASSWQDRGPHTEAFF. In DNA, the CDR3 is TGCGCCAGCAGCTGGCAGGACAGGGGGCCTCACACTGAAGCTTTCTTT.

On this clone itself: This CDR3 is also generated by other DNA sequences in the sample. This chain uses TRBV5-1 with TRBJ2-3; possible D gene TRBD1, 6 bases. The CDR3 is 15 amino acids. Germline loops: CDR1 SGHRS, CDR2 YFSETQ. V was pared by 0 bases and J by 0 bases, with 8 bases between. DNA for the CDR3: TGCGCCAGCAGCTTGGGGACAGCTAGCACAGATACGCAGTATTTT. Protein: CASSLGTASTDTQYF.

This sequence joins TRBV30 and TRBJ2-2; TRBD2 matches at 7 bases. Germline V CDR1 and CDR2: GTSNPN, SVGIG (reference sequence). The trim removed 2 bases at V and 6 bases at J, leaving 6 bases unmatched. This CDR3 is 14 amino acids long. For the CDR3, the DNA is TGTGCCTGGAGTAATGGTGCGGGGGCCGGGGAGCTGTTTTTT. It specifies CAWSNGAGAGELFF.

This clone was seen more than once but under ten times. This chain uses TRBV7-2 with TRBJ1-3; D is unresolved. Looked up from germline, CDR1 is SGHTA and CDR2 is FQGNSA. Trimming removed 0 bases from V and 3 bases from J, with 12 bases in between. The CDR3 contains 16 residues. The CDR3 DNA reads as TGTGCCAGCAGCTTAGCGCCGGGTCAGTTTGGAAACACCATATATTTT. Its protein product is CASSLAPGQFGNTIYF.

J is TRBJ2-5 and V is TRBV4-2; 8 bases fit TRBD2. This CDR3 spans 16 amino acids. Unmatched junction bases numbered 6, after V lost 1 base and J lost 2 bases. Looked up from germline, CDR1 is LGHNA and CDR2 is YNFKEQ. The DNA of the CDR3 is TGTGCCAGCAGCCAAGTAAGCGGGGGATCGCAAGAGACCCAGTACTTC. This translates into CASSQVSGGSQETQYF.

This clone was found once. The chain uses TRBV5-4 and TRBJ2-1, with TRBD2 matching 8 bases. The CDR3 is 15 amino acids. With 2 bases clipped from V and 3 bases from J, the junction kept 4 bases outside the gene matches. Germline V gene data show CDR1 as SGHNT and CDR2 as YYREEE (reference sequence). The CDR3 bases are TGTGCCAGCAGCTTAACTAGCGGTCTCTACAATGAGCAGTTCTTC. Residues: CASSLTSGLYNEQFF.

This clone has a single count. J is TRBJ2-2 and V is TRBV28; 7 positions match TRBD1. CDR1 and CDR2 (germline): MDHEN, SYDVKM. V was clipped by 8 bases and J by 3 bases; unmatched bases: 6. The CDR3 runs 14 residues. The CDR3 is CASHRDRDTGELFF. Here the CDR3 DNA reads TGTGCCAGCCACCGGGACAGAGACACCGGGGAGCTGTTTTTT. Full variable domain (rest looked up from reference TRBV28 and TRBJ2-2): DVKVTQSSRYLVKRTGEKVFLECVQDMDHENMFWYRQDPGLGLRLIYFSYDVKMKEKGDIPEGYSVSREKKERFSLILESASTNQTSMYLCASHRDRDTGELFFGEGSRLTVL.

The gene calls are TRBV30 and TRBJ1-2; D is undetermined. This CDR3 region has 13 residues. Trimming took off 4 bases at V and 0 bases at J, with 9 bases between the two ends. Per the germline V gene, CDR1 is GTSNPN and CDR2 is SVGIG (reference sequence). The CDR3: CAWTPQANYGYTF. The CDR3 region has the DNA TGTGCCTGGACCCCCCAGGCTAACTATGGCTACACCTTC.

This clone showed up just once. This rearrangement joins TRBV10-3 to TRBJ1-4; 7 bases map to TRBD1. CDR3 length equals 18 residues. CDR1 and CDR2 from the germline V gene are ENHRY and SYGVKD. J was trimmed by 4 bases and V by 0 bases; bases with no gene match: 11. In DNA, the CDR3 is TGTGCCATCAGTGAGTCAAGGCCAGGGGGTCGGCATAATGAAAAACTGTTTTTT. Translation: CAISESRPGGRHNEKLFF.

About this clone: The same CDR3 is also encoded by other DNA sequences in this sample. V usage is TRBV5-1 and J usage is TRBJ2-3, with D unclear. CDR1 and CDR2 (germline): SGHRS, YFSETQ. The CDR3 length is 13 residues. Trimming pared 0 bases from V and 6 bases from J, leaving 8 bases between. The CDR3 is CASSLGHGDTQYF. The CDR3, as DNA: TGCGCCAGCAGCTTGGGACACGGGGATACGCAGTATTTT. Based on the CDR3 plus reference TRBV5-1 and TRBJ2-3, the full variable domain is KAGVTQTPRYLIKTRGQQVTLSCSPISGHRSVSWYQQTPGQGLQFLFEYFSETQRNKGNFPGRFSGRQFSNSRSEMNVSTLELGDSALYLCASSLGHGDTQYFGPGTRLTVL.